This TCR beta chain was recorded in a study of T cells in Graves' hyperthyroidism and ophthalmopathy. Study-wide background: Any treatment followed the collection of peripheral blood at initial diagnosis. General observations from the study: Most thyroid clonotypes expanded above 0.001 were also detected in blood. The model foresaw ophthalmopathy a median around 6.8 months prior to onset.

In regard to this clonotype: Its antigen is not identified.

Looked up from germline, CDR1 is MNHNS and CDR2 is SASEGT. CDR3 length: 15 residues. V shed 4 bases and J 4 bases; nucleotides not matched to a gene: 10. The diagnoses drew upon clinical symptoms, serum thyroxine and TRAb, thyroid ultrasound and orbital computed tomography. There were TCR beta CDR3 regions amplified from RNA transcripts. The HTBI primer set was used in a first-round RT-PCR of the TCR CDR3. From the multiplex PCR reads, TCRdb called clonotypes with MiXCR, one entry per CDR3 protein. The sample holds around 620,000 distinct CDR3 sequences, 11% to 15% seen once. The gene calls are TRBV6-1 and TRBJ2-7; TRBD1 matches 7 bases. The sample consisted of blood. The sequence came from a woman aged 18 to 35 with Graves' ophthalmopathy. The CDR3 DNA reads TGTGCCAGCAGTGCAGGGGCAGGGGGTTGGTACGAGCAGTACTTC. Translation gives CASSAGAGGWYEQYF.